This T cell receptor (beta chain) was sequenced for a study of OX40 agonist ivuxolimab in advanced cancers. Study summary: Ivuxolimab was delivered to patients intravenously every 2 weeks at doses spanning 0.01 to 10 mg/kg. A history of anti-PD-1, anti-PD-L1 or anti-CTLA-4 therapy was acceptable, and 40% to 45% had some. Study-level results: The study did not work out the antigen specificity of the expanded peripheral T cells. There were, on average, more expanded clones in CD8+ T cells than in CD4+.

TCRdb's table, derived via immunoSEQ multiplex PCR, lists solely in-frame clones and lacks some. Of approximately 98,000 clones detected, under 85% appear once; the ten largest clones hold around 5.5%. This clone has just a few counts. Its antigen is as yet unknown. Trimming pared 1 base from V and 8 bases from J, leaving 3 bases between. This CDR3 contains 12 residues. Looked up from germline, CDR1 is LGHNA and CDR2 is YNFKEQ. This receptor was identified in an adult with an advanced solid tumor such as melanoma, head and neck, liver or kidney cancer. This material consisted of CD4+ or CD8+ T cells sorted from blood, taken in a trial of the OX40 agonist ivuxolimab. This sequence joins TRBV4-2 and TRBJ1-6; D not certain. CDR3 in DNA: TGTGCCAGCAGCCAAGGGGATTCACCCCTCCACTTT. Residues: CASSQGDSPLHF.